Presented here are 32 T cell receptor beta chains from one specimen sequenced in a study of cytomegalovirus exposure and HLA in healthy donors. It was with 60 Vbeta and 13 Jbeta primers that the PCR ran. TCRdb keeps only in-frame clones here, not all; method: immunoSEQ multiplex PCR. The sample lists 150,000 to 200,000 clones, more than 80% occurring once. Sequenced input: PBMCs. The source is a man between 18 and 35 years old in good health and CMV-seronegative.

The chain carries TRBV6-1 and TRBJ2-3, with 9 bases that match TRBD1. Trimming took 10 bases from V and 6 from J; bases not matched to a gene: 11. The CDR3 totals 14 residues. CDR1 is MNHNS and CDR2 is SASEGT in the germline V gene. The DNA of the CDR3 is TGTGCCACCGTTCGACAGGGGGTAGCGGATACGCAGTATTTT. Translating gives CATVRQGVADTQYF.

This clone has a handful of counts. The junction departs from germline at one end; a sequencing error may be responsible. Written as DNA, the CDR3 is TGCGCCAGCAGCCATCCGGGGGGTAGGCATTTT. Its protein is CASSHPGGRHF. The chain employs TRBV4-1 and TRBJ1-1; D might be TRBD1 (5 bases). Germline V gene sequence: CDR1 MGHRA, CDR2 YSYEKL. This CDR3 is 11 amino acids long.

The V call is TRBV11-3, the J call TRBJ2-1; 13 positions agree with TRBD2. The CDR3 runs to 17 residues. J was trimmed by 7 bases and V by 4 bases; bases with no gene match: 10. Germline CDR1 and CDR2: SGHNT and YENEEA. The CDR3 loop reads CASSSRTSGSGWNEQFF. The CDR3 DNA reads as TGTGCCAGCAGCTCGAGGACTAGCGGGAGTGGTTGGAATGAGCAGTTCTTC.

This clone was seen just once. This chain uses TRBV2 with TRBJ2-5; 9 bases fit TRBD1. Per the germline V gene, CDR1 is SNHLY and CDR2 is FYNNEI. V dropped 6 bases and J dropped 5; count of bases not matched to a gene: 16. There are 17 residues in the CDR3. As DNA, the CDR3 is TGTGCCAGCAGAAGGACCGGGACAGGGTTGTCGGGGGAGACCCAGTACTTC. Encoded protein: CASRRTGTGLSGETQYF.

The chain links TRBV18 to TRBJ2-5; 7 nucleotides line up with TRBD2. The CDR3 extends over 16 amino acids. With V trimmed by 2 bases and J by 5 bases, 11 bases remained unmatched. Germline CDR1 and CDR2: KGHSH and LQKENI. The CDR3 coding sequence is TGTGCCAGCTCACCAGTGGGGAGGGCCACGGGGGAGACCCAGTACTTC. This sequence encodes CASSPVGRATGETQYF.

V usage is TRBV2 and J usage is TRBJ2-5; D possibly corresponds to TRBD2 (6 bases). The V gene lost 6 bases and the J gene lost 14 bases, with 13 bases spanning the gap. CDR1 and CDR2 from the germline V gene are SNHLY and FYNNEI. The CDR3 loop spans 10 amino acids. CDR3 in DNA: TGTGCCAGCAGAGGACGGGACTTCTACTTC. Its translation is CASRGRDFYF.

This chain connects TRBV6-4 to TRBJ2-1; D unclear. CDR1 is MRHNA, CDR2 SNTAGT, per germline. The CDR3 extends over 13 amino acids. V lost 3 bases to trimming and J lost 6 bases, with 9 bases between them. CDR3 in DNA: TGTGCCAGCAGTGATTTGTCTTCCAATGAGCAGTTCTTC. Translated, it gives CASSDLSSNEQFF.

This clone was observed a handful of times. The chain has TRBV13 and TRBJ1-1, with 7 bases aligning to TRBD1. CDR1 and CDR2 from the germline V gene are PRHDT and FYEKMQ (reference sequence). V shed 2 bases, J shed 4 bases, and the junction held 1 base outside the gene matches. The CDR3 has 13 residues. CDR3 in DNA: TGTGCCAGCAGCTTATCAGGGGGCACTGAAGCTTTCTTT. Translated, it gives CASSLSGGTEAFF. Combining the CDR3 with reference TRBV13 and TRBJ1-1 gives the whole variable domain AAGVIQSPRHLIKEKRETATLKCYPIPRHDTVYWYQQGPGQDPQFLISFYEKMQSDKGSIPDRFSAQQFSDYHSELNMSSLELGDSALYFCASSLSGGTEAFFGQGTRLTVV.

The chain has TRBV19 and TRBJ1-5; D may be TRBD1 (5 bases). Trimming shortened V by 6 bases and J by 3 bases, and 15 bases separated the two germline ends. This CDR3 spans 15 amino acids. Germline V lookup: CDR1 LNHDA, CDR2 SQIVND (reference sequence). The CDR3 protein is CASRSARQTNQPQHF. In DNA, the CDR3 is TGTGCCAGTAGATCCGCCAGACAGACCAATCAGCCCCAGCATTTT. The variable domain in full, completed from reference TRBV19 and TRBJ1-5, reads DGGITQSPKYLFRKEGQNVTLSCEQNLNHDAMYWYRQDPGQGLRLIYYSQIVNDFQKGDIAEGYSVSREKKESFPLTVTSAQKNPTAFYLCASRSARQTNQPQHFGDGTRLSIL.

The chain couples TRBV28 to TRBJ2-1, with 9 bases that match TRBD1. The length of the CDR3 is 13 residues. Germline loops: CDR1 MDHEN, CDR2 SYDVKM. V was pared by 8 bases and J by 7 bases, with 6 bases of the junction left unmatched. CDR3 amino acids: CASRDRVKNEQFF. CDR3 coding DNA: TGTGCCAGCCGGGACAGGGTGAAGAATGAGCAGTTCTTC.

The chain links TRBV5-1 to TRBJ1-3; 7 nucleotides match TRBD1. Trimming cost V 0 bases and J 0 bases; bases outside gene matches: 3. Germline loops: CDR1 SGHRS, CDR2 YFSETQ. This CDR3 has 16 amino acids. The CDR3 spells CASSLAQGGSGNTIYF. CDR3 DNA sequence: TGCGCCAGCAGCTTGGCCCAGGGGGGCTCTGGAAACACCATATATTTT.

This sequence joins TRBV2 and TRBJ1-3, with a tentative D call TRBD1 (5 bases). This CDR3 spans 15 amino acids. CDR1 SNHLY and CDR2 FYNNEI come from the germline V gene. V dropped 5 bases and J dropped 2 bases, with 13 bases sitting between them. CDR3 in DNA: TGTGCCAGCAGTAATACAGGCTTACCTGGAAACACCATATATTTT. It codes for CASSNTGLPGNTIYF. The full variable domain, its missing parts supplied by reference TRBV2 and TRBJ1-3, is EPEVTQTPSHQVTQMGQEVILRCVPISNHLYFYWYRQILGQKVEFLVSFYNNEISEKSEIFDDQFSVERPDGSNFTLKIRSTKLEDSAMYFCASSNTGLPGNTIYFGEGSWLTVV.

The chain employs TRBV28 and TRBJ2-6; D might be TRBD2 (6 bases). Germline CDR1 MDHEN, CDR2 SYDVKM. The CDR3 has 18 amino acids. Trimming took off 3 bases at V and 0 bases at J, with 15 bases between the two ends. This CDR3 reads CASSFPGTAGSGANVLTF. CDR3 DNA: TGTGCCAGCAGTTTCCCCGGGACTGCGGGCTCTGGGGCCAACGTCCTGACTTTC.

This chain uses TRBV6-4 with TRBJ2-3; D possibly corresponds to TRBD2 (6 bases). The length of the CDR3 is 13 residues. CDR1 and CDR2 from the germline V gene are MRHNA and SNTAGT. With 2 bases removed from V and 6 bases from J, the gap between germline ends came to 9 bases. This CDR3 reads CASSDGRMDTQYF. As DNA, the CDR3 is TGTGCCAGCAGTGACGGGAGGATGGATACGCAGTATTTT.

The V and J genes are TRBV28 and TRBJ1-6; TRBD1 aligns across 9 bases. V shed 5 bases and J 7 bases; nucleotides not matched to a gene: 3. Germline assignment: CDR1 MDHEN and CDR2 SYDVKM. The CDR3 runs to 14 residues. The CDR3 sequence is CASSRDRENSPLHF. CDR3 sequence (DNA): TGTGCCAGCAGTCGGGACAGGGAGAATTCACCCCTCCACTTT.

This clone was detected only once. The V gene is TRBV7-6, the J gene TRBJ2-2; TRBD2 agrees at 7 bases. The CDR3 extends over 15 amino acids. Germline CDR1 reads SGHVS; CDR2 reads FNYEAQ. The V and J ends lost 5 bases and 3 bases, in that order; junction bases with no gene match: 6. The CDR3 DNA reads TGTGCCAGCAGCCAAGCGGGAATCGACACCGGGGAGCTGTTTTTT. Residues: CASSQAGIDTGELFF.

The chain is built from TRBV2 and TRBJ1-3; 7 nucleotides match TRBD1. Germline V CDR1 and CDR2: SNHLY, FYNNEI. The CDR3 loop spans 14 amino acids. V was clipped by 10 bases and J by 0 bases; unmatched bases: 6. The CDR3 DNA follows: TGTGCCACCCGACAGGGTGGCTCTGGAAACACCATATATTTT. Translating it yields CATRQGGSGNTIYF.

The chain recombines TRBV2 with TRBJ1-6; the match to TRBD1 covers 7 bases. CDR1 SNHLY and CDR2 FYNNEI come from the germline V gene. The CDR3 consists of 15 residues. The V and J ends lost 6 bases and 7 bases, in that order; junction bases with no gene match: 9. In DNA, the CDR3 is TGTGCCAGCAGACAATTGACAGGGACGAATTCACCCCTCCACTTT. This translates into CASRQLTGTNSPLHF.

This chain connects TRBV6-1 to TRBJ2-5; TRBD2 matches at 9 bases. After removal of 2 bases from V and 4 bases from J, the junction contained 5 bases not matched to a gene. The CDR3 has 15 amino acids. The V gene's germline CDR1 is MNHNS and CDR2 SASEGT. CDR3 region: CASSELSGRRETQYF. CDR3 sequence (DNA): TGTGCCAGCAGTGAACTCAGCGGGAGGCGAGAGACCCAGTACTTC.

V gene TRBV18 combines with J gene TRBJ2-5, with 8 bases identical to TRBD1. Germline CDR1 KGHSH, CDR2 LQKENI. Trimming at V came to 5 bases and at J to 5 bases, leaving 10 bases not matched to a gene. This CDR3 comprises 15 residues. CDR3 in amino acids: CASSYQSGGGETQYF. The CDR3 DNA is TGTGCCAGCTCATACCAGTCAGGGGGCGGTGAGACCCAGTACTTC.

The rearrangement uses TRBV5-1 and TRBJ2-1; 12 bases map to TRBD2. The J segment lost 7 bases and the V segment lost 0 bases, leaving 14 bases of the junction unmatched. CDR1 is SGHRS, CDR2 YFSETQ, per germline. The CDR3 covers 19 residues. DNA of the CDR3: TGCGCCAGCAGCTTGGTCCGGCTAGCGGGAGGGCGGGGAGGAAATGAGCAGTTCTTC. Translation gives CASSLVRLAGGRGGNEQFF.

This sequence joins TRBV25-1 and TRBJ2-5; no definite D call. V was trimmed by 4 bases and J by 5 bases, leaving 17 bases between them. This CDR3 contains 15 residues. CDR1 is MGHDK and CDR2 is SYGVNS in the germline V gene. The CDR3 nucleotides are TGTGCCAGCAGTGGTCGAGGCTCCGCCGGGGAGACCCAGTACTTC. Its protein product is CASSGRGSAGETQYF.

This rearrangement joins TRBV5-1 to TRBJ2-7; unclear D gene. Germline V gene sequence: CDR1 SGHRS, CDR2 YFSETQ. Trimming shortened V by 4 bases and J by 6 bases, and 11 bases separated the two germline ends. The CDR3 totals 12 residues. For the CDR3, the DNA is TGCGCCAGCAGCGAACTTTTTGGCGAGCAGTACTTC. Protein product: CASSELFGEQYF. Full variable domain (outside the CDR3, taken from reference TRBV5-1 and TRBJ2-7): KAGVTQTPRYLIKTRGQQVTLSCSPISGHRSVSWYQQTPGQGLQFLFEYFSETQRNKGNFPGRFSGRQFSNSRSEMNVSTLELGDSALYLCASSELFGEQYFGPGTRLTVT.

This sequence joins TRBV5-1 and TRBJ1-1, with D uncertain. The CDR3 consists of 15 residues. Germline loops: CDR1 SGHRS, CDR2 YFSETQ. Deletions cut 6 bases from V and 5 bases from J, with 20 bases between. CDR3 coding DNA: TGCGCCAGCATGGGTGGGTCAGGAGGTGTGACTGAAGCTTTCTTT. Its translation: CASMGGSGGVTEAFF.

There are a few counts of this clone. Here the CDR3 reads CASSPLSPNEKLFF. The CDR3 DNA is TGTGCCAGCTCACCACTCTCTCCTAATGAAAAACTGTTTTTT. The chain couples TRBV18 to TRBJ1-4, with no clear D. CDR1 and CDR2 (germline): KGHSH, LQKENI. The CDR3 is 14 amino acids. V lost 1 base to trimming and J lost 3 bases, with 6 bases between them.

The table lists this clone with a few counts. V and J are TRBV7-6 and TRBJ2-2; D possibly corresponds to TRBD2 (5 bases). The germline V gene has CDR1 SGHVS and CDR2 FNYEAQ. V was pared by 4 bases and J by 3 bases, with 18 bases between. The CDR3 extends over 17 amino acids. The CDR3 coding sequence is TGTGCCAGCAGCTCAAGGCCGGAACGGGGTCACACCGGGGAGCTGTTTTTT. Protein product: CASSSRPERGHTGELFF.

The genes are TRBV5-1 and TRBJ2-3; the match to TRBD2 covers 8 bases. The CDR3 extends over 15 amino acids. J was trimmed by 4 bases and V by 0 bases; bases with no gene match: 4. Germline V gene data show CDR1 as SGHRS and CDR2 as YFSETQ. CDR3 region: CASSLGLASPDTQYF. The DNA for the CDR3 is TGCGCCAGCAGCTTGGGACTAGCGTCCCCAGATACGCAGTATTTT.

The rearrangement links TRBV19 to TRBJ2-1; no firm D call. Trimming removed 4 bases at V and 0 bases at J, with 4 bases between. Germline CDR1 and CDR2: LNHDA and SQIVND (reference sequence). CDR3 size: 13 residues. The CDR3 protein is CASSTSSYNEQFF. The CDR3 nucleotides are TGTGCCAGTAGTACGAGCTCCTACAATGAGCAGTTCTTC.

A remark on this clone: An end of the junction differs from the germline gene, which may be a read error. The chain joins TRBV7-9 to TRBJ2-7; the match to TRBD1 covers 8 bases. This CDR3 has 18 amino acids. Per germline, CDR1 SEHNR and CDR2 FQNEAQ (reference sequence). CDR3 bases: TGTTCCAGCAGCCAATTGCCTATTGGGACAGGCTCATCTTACGAGCAGTACTTC. This translates into CSSSQLPIGTGSSYEQYF.

A single count supports this clone. This rearrangement joins TRBV2 to TRBJ1-6; weak D call: TRBD1 (5 bases). Germline lookup yields CDR1 SNHLY and CDR2 FYNNEI. This CDR3 region has 12 residues. Trimming cost V 8 bases and J 6 bases, with 8 bases left between them. The DNA of the CDR3 is TGTGCCAGCTCCAGGGCTAATTCACCCCTCCACTTT. As protein: CASSRANSPLHF.

This clone has only a few counts. The chain carries TRBV28 and TRBJ2-5, with 9 bases identical to TRBD2. V gave up 3 bases and J gave up 7 bases; unmatched junction bases: 3. The CDR3 sequence is 13 residues long. Germline CDR1 MDHEN, CDR2 SYDVKM. CDR3 amino acids: CASSFTGLATQYF. DNA of the CDR3: TGTGCCAGCAGTTTTACGGGACTAGCGACCCAGTACTTC.

This chain joins TRBV9 and TRBJ2-3; perhaps TRBD2 as D (6 bases). The CDR3 contains 11 residues. CDR1 and CDR2 (germline): SGDLS, YYNGEE. The CDR3, as DNA: TGTGCTAGCGGAGGCACAGATACGCAGTATTTT. Amino acids: CASGGTDTQYF.